The TCR beta chain described here comes from a study of T-cell reconstitution after alpha-beta-depleted transplantation in children. Study-wide findings and caveats: In some patients, recipient T cells and intrathymic progenitors surviving conditioning explained high day-60 diversity. It was reported that alpha-beta T cells came from several hundred expanded graft clones (about two months after transplant).

A single count supports this clonotype. Antigen specificity is unknown. Using unique molecular identifiers, the investigators prepared the TCRbeta library. One entry per CDR3 protein, called by TCRdb with MiXCR from the PCR reads. The sample lists about 900,000 distinct CDR3 sequences, under 30% occurring once. The CDR3 runs 17 residues. The genes are TRBV21-1 and TRBJ2-7; TRBD1 is the table's D call, not checked against the DNA. TRBV21-1 is annotated as a pseudogene. This clonotype was sampled from a boy younger than two who had a stem cell transplant for SCID, so the T cells may come from the graft donor. This specimen consisted of PBMCs, mostly from graft donor cells, obtained 360 days after TCRalphabeta/CD19-depleted stem cell transplant. CDR3 region: CASSKAPKTGAGYEQYF. CDR3 nucleotides: TGTGCCAGCAGCAAAGCCCCGAAGACAGGGGCGGGCTACGAGCAGTACTTC.